The 31 T cell receptor beta chains reported below all come from one sample, sequenced in a study of response to subunit inactivated influenza vaccine. MiXCR, run by TCRdb on the RT-PCR reads, gives a single entry per CDR3 protein. The table shows about 310,000 distinct CDR3 sequences, with 21% occurring only once. The material was PBMCs from blood, obtained about 19 months after vaccination. The origin of the receptors is a man in his fifties or sixties who received an inactivated influenza vaccine.

This clonotype was counted only a few times. V usage is TRBV7-8 and J usage is TRBJ1-5; 7 nucleotides match TRBD1. Germline CDR1 and CDR2: SGHVS and FQNEAQ. V was pared by 2 bases and J by 0 bases, with 10 bases of the junction left unmatched. There are 18 residues in the CDR3. CDR3 sequence (DNA): TGTGCCAGCAGCTTATGGGACAGCCCCACATATAGCAATCAGCCCCAGCATTTT. Translating gives CASSLWDSPTYSNQPQHF.

This clonotype has just a few counts. The chain employs TRBV19 and TRBJ2-3, with no clear D. The CDR3 totals 17 residues. Germline V gene lookup returns CDR1 LNHDA and CDR2 SQIVND (reference sequence). V lost 3 bases to trimming and J lost 5 bases, with 21 bases between them. The CDR3 coding sequence is TGTGCCAGTAGTATGGTTTGGGCTACGCAATTGATAGATACGCAGTATTTT. It translates to CASSMVWATQLIDTQYF.

There are a few counts of this clonotype. Here the CDR3 reads CASSLRTPPNTGELFF. The DNA for the CDR3 is TGCGCCAGCAGCCTCCGGACTCCTCCTAACACCGGGGAGCTGTTTTTT. The chain joins TRBV4-3 to TRBJ2-2, with D tentatively TRBD2 (5 bases). V lost 4 bases and J lost 2, with 14 bases in between. Germline V gene lookup returns CDR1 LGHNA and CDR2 YSLEER. This CDR3 comprises 16 residues.

This chain connects TRBV4-1 to TRBJ1-2, with D unresolved. The V gene's germline CDR1 is MGHRA and CDR2 YSYEKL. The CDR3 runs 14 residues. V lost 0 bases, J lost 2 bases, and 7 bases lay in between. DNA for the CDR3: TGCGCCAGCAGCCAAGATCCTGTGAACTATGGCTACACCTTC. This gives the protein CASSQDPVNYGYTF.

This clonotype has just a few counts. The V and J genes are TRBV7-9 and TRBJ1-2, with 8 positions matching TRBD1. Germline CDR1 is SEHNR and CDR2 is FQNEAQ (reference sequence). V trimming: 4 bases; J trimming: 8 bases; junction bases outside the gene matches: 3. There are 12 residues in the CDR3. CDR3 loop: CASSWTGKGYTF. The CDR3 coding sequence is TGTGCCAGCAGCTGGACAGGGAAAGGCTACACCTTC.

This chain uses TRBV7-2 with TRBJ1-2; D might be TRBD1 (5 bases). Trimming stripped 5 bases from V and 8 bases from J, with 21 bases between. Germline CDR1 reads SGHTA; CDR2 reads FQGNSA. CDR3 length: 15 amino acids. The CDR3 sequence: CASSPGLGMLAGYTF. CDR3 bases: TGTGCCAGCAGCCCAGGGTTGGGTATGCTGGCGGGCTACACCTTC.

The chain uses TRBV7-2 and TRBJ2-3, with 7 nucleotides matching TRBD2. The germline V gene encodes CDR1 SGHTA and CDR2 FQGNSA. This CDR3 comprises 16 residues. Losses at the gene ends were 6 bases for V and 1 base for J; bases not matched to a gene: 10. DNA of the CDR3: TGTGCCAGCAGTTTCCCGCAGCGGGATGGCACAGATACGCAGTATTTT. Amino acids: CASSFPQRDGTDTQYF.

This clonotype came up a few times. The chain combines TRBV25-1 with TRBJ2-4, with a possible D match to TRBD2 (7 bases). V lost 0 bases and J lost 7, with 19 bases in between. This CDR3 comprises 17 residues. Germline V gene lookup returns CDR1 MGHDK and CDR2 SYGVNS. CDR3 residues: CASSEYVGGAPGNIQYF. CDR3 nucleotides: TGTGCCAGCAGTGAATATGTAGGGGGGGCGCCCGGGAACATTCAGTACTTC.

The V call is TRBV6-2 or TRBV6-3, the J call TRBJ2-1; the match to TRBD2 covers 12 bases. Germline V gene data show CDR1 as MNHEY and CDR2 as SVGEGT. After removal of 8 bases from V and 3 bases from J, the junction contained 5 bases not matched to a gene. The CDR3 contains 15 residues. The CDR3 region is CASLPGLAGYNEQFF. The DNA of the CDR3 is TGTGCCAGCCTACCGGGACTAGCGGGCTACAATGAGCAGTTCTTC.

In this sample, this clonotype turned up a few times. CDR3 amino acids: CASSLSPFTPNEQFF. The DNA of the CDR3 is TGTGCCAGCAGTTTATCGCCCTTTACCCCCAATGAGCAGTTCTTC. The chain has TRBV27 and TRBJ2-1; D not certain. The V gene's germline CDR1 is MNHEY and CDR2 SMNVEV (reference sequence). V was trimmed by 0 bases and J by 6 bases, leaving 12 bases between them. The CDR3 consists of 15 residues.

The chain uses TRBV6-1 and TRBJ2-5; a possible D gene is TRBD1 (6 bases). This CDR3 is 13 amino acids long. Germline V gives CDR1 MNHNS, CDR2 SASEGT. Trimming took off 6 bases at V and 4 bases at J, with 12 bases between the two ends. CDR3 in DNA: TGTGCCAGCAGGGACAGTGGCTCAGAGACCCAGTACTTC. This encodes CASRDSGSETQYF.

V and J are TRBV6-2 or TRBV6-3 and TRBJ2-7; 7 nucleotides line up with TRBD2. The ends lost 8 bases at V and 3 bases at J; junction bases unmatched: 13. CDR1 is MNHEY and CDR2 is SVGEGT in the germline V gene. This CDR3 comprises 15 residues. As DNA, the CDR3 is TGTGCCAGCGTATATACAGGACTAGGAGGCTACGAGCAGTACTTC. Its translation is CASVYTGLGGYEQYF.

This clonotype has a handful of counts. This sequence joins TRBV12-3 or TRBV12-4 and TRBJ1-1, with 8 bases identical to TRBD1. J lost 0 bases, V lost 6 bases, and 6 bases had no gene match. The CDR3 has 15 amino acids. The CDR3 reads CASSPPGQVNTEAFF. The CDR3 bases are TGTGCCAGCAGCCCGCCGGGACAGGTGAACACTGAAGCTTTCTTT.

This chain joins TRBV5-1 and TRBJ2-7; TRBD1 aligns across 9 bases. Germline CDR1 and CDR2: SGHRS and YFSETQ. The J segment lost 6 bases and the V segment lost 4 bases, leaving 5 bases of the junction unmatched. The CDR3 has 13 amino acids. CDR3 DNA sequence: TGCGCCAGCAGCCCCGGGACAGGGCTCGAGCAGTACTTC. Translating it yields CASSPGTGLEQYF.

In its sample, this clonotype was seen a few times. The chain is built from TRBV7-2 and TRBJ2-7; no definite D call. Between the trimmed V and J ends, which lost 1 base and 9 bases, there was a span of 10 bases. Germline V CDR1 and CDR2: SGHTA, FQGNSA. The CDR3 has 12 amino acids. As DNA, the CDR3 is TGTGCCAGCAGCTTAGATGCAGGCAGGCAGTACTTC. Its protein product is CASSLDAGRQYF.

This clonotype was seen more than once but under ten times. This chain connects TRBV9 to TRBJ2-2; D possibly corresponds to TRBD2 (6 bases). CDR3 size: 16 residues. V dropped 4 bases and J dropped 2 bases, with 15 bases sitting between them. Germline lookup yields CDR1 SGDLS and CDR2 YYNGEE. The CDR3 region has the DNA TGTGCCAGCAGCCCGGCCGGGGACTTAAACACCGGGGAGCTGTTTTTT. Protein: CASSPAGDLNTGELFF.

In its sample, this clonotype was seen a few times. The genes are TRBV20-1 and TRBJ2-3, with 11 bases identical to TRBD2. The CDR3 runs 13 residues. With 7 bases clipped from V and 2 bases from J, the junction kept 2 bases outside the gene matches. Germline-derived CDR1 and CDR2 are DFQATT and SNEGSKA (reference sequence). CDR3 nucleotide sequence: TGCAGTGTGACTAGCGGGAACACAGATACGCAGTATTTT. This encodes CSVTSGNTDTQYF.

This clonotype has a handful of counts. The rearrangement uses TRBV5-1 and TRBJ1-2; the match to TRBD1 covers 9 bases. Germline V gene data show CDR1 as SGHRS and CDR2 as YFSETQ. CDR3 size: 13 residues. V shed 4 bases and J 6 bases; nucleotides not matched to a gene: 4. CDR3 in DNA: TGCGCCAGCAGCCTACGACAGGGGGATGGCTACACCTTC. It is translated as CASSLRQGDGYTF.

The V and J genes are TRBV5-1 and TRBJ2-3; 10 nucleotides line up with TRBD1. Germline loops: CDR1 SGHRS, CDR2 YFSETQ. The CDR3 sequence is 14 residues long. Trimming took 6 bases from V and 3 from J; bases not matched to a gene: 4. CDR3: CASTRTGGTDTQYF. DNA of the CDR3: TGCGCCAGCACCCGGACAGGGGGGACAGATACGCAGTATTTT.

The chain combines TRBV14 with TRBJ2-1; unclear D gene. The germline gives CDR1 SGHDN, CDR2 FVKESK. The CDR3 is made up of 14 amino acids. Trimming removed 3 bases at V and 1 base at J, with 7 bases between. Here the CDR3 DNA reads TGTGCCAGCAGCCACTACCCTTCCTACAATGAGCAGTTCTTC. Residues: CASSHYPSYNEQFF.

This clonotype was observed at least ten times. The rearrangement uses TRBV27 and TRBJ2-2; no clear D gene. V lost 2 bases and J 5 bases, leaving 6 bases between the germline ends. This CDR3 is 13 amino acids long. Germline loops: CDR1 MNHEY, CDR2 SMNVEV (reference sequence). The CDR3 reads CASSLHRTGELFF. CDR3 nucleotide sequence: TGTGCCAGCAGTTTACATCGGACCGGGGAGCTGTTTTTT.

This clonotype was recorded a few times. The chain has TRBV3-1 and TRBJ2-2, with D possibly matching TRBD2 (6 bases). Trimming cost V 0 bases and J 0 bases, with 8 bases left between them. The CDR3 totals 16 residues. Germline lookup yields CDR1 LGHDT and CDR2 YNNKEL (reference sequence). The CDR3 loop is CASSQEWEANTGELFF. CDR3 DNA: TGTGCCAGCAGCCAAGAATGGGAGGCGAACACCGGGGAGCTGTTTTTT. The variable domain in full, with the rest retrieved from reference TRBV3-1 and TRBJ2-2, is DTAVSQTPKYLVTQMGNDKSIKCEQNLGHDTMYWYKQDSKKFLKIMFSYNNKELIINETVPNRFSPKSPDKAHLNLHINSLELGDSAVYFCASSQEWEANTGELFFGEGSRLTVL.

V usage is TRBV29-1 and J usage is TRBJ2-1; 9 nucleotides align to TRBD2. CDR1 is SQVTM, CDR2 ANQGSEA, per germline. The CDR3 runs 17 residues. With V trimmed by 3 bases and J by 1 base, 10 bases remained unmatched. As DNA, the CDR3 is TGCAGCGTTGAGACCCCACCGCGGGGGGGGTCCTACAATGAGCAGTTCTTC. Residues: CSVETPPRGGSYNEQFF.

The rearrangement uses TRBV5-1 and TRBJ2-3; TRBD2 agrees at 12 bases. This CDR3 spans 17 amino acids. The germline V gene encodes CDR1 SGHRS and CDR2 YFSETQ. V shed 0 bases, J shed 7 bases, and the junction held 9 bases outside the gene matches. The CDR3 sequence: CASSLESSGRDRNTQYF. The CDR3 DNA sequence: TGCGCCAGCAGCTTGGAATCTAGCGGGAGGGATCGAAATACGCAGTATTTT.

The chain joins TRBV20-1 to TRBJ2-5; 8 bases match TRBD1. The CDR3 covers 14 residues. Germline V lookup: CDR1 DFQATT, CDR2 SNEGSKA (reference sequence). V dropped 4 bases and J dropped 4; count of bases not matched to a gene: 8. The CDR3 sequence is CSAIPTGAGETQYF. DNA for the CDR3: TGCAGTGCTATTCCGACAGGGGCCGGAGAGACCCAGTACTTC.

The chain carries TRBV29-1 and TRBJ2-7; tentative D call: TRBD1 (6 bases). Trimming cost V 4 bases and J 4 bases, with 17 bases left between them. The CDR3 is 14 residues long. Germline assignment: CDR1 SQVTM and CDR2 ANQGSEA. CDR3 amino acids: CSVVGGTSIYEQYF. In DNA form, the CDR3 reads TGCAGCGTTGTAGGTGGGACATCAATTTACGAGCAGTACTTC.

The gene calls are TRBV6-2 or TRBV6-3 and TRBJ1-1; D is unresolved. Germline V gene lookup returns CDR1 MNHEY and CDR2 SVGEGT. The CDR3 spans 16 residues. The V end was cut by 5 bases, the J end by 1 base, with 17 bases between. This chain's CDR3 is CASSNTSFVANTEAFF. The DNA for the CDR3 is TGTGCCAGCAGTAATACTTCATTCGTTGCGAACACTGAAGCTTTCTTT.

This clonotype was counted only a few times. The chain employs TRBV19 and TRBJ1-1; no clear D gene. V lost 5 bases and J lost 0, with 4 bases in between. The CDR3 covers 12 residues. Germline V gene data show CDR1 as LNHDA and CDR2 as SQIVND (reference sequence). The CDR3: CASSWLNTEAFF. CDR3 in DNA: TGTGCCAGTAGTTGGCTGAACACTGAAGCTTTCTTT.

The chain is built from TRBV2 and TRBJ1-5; possibly TRBD1 for D (5 bases). Trimming left V 4 bases short and J 0 bases short, with 13 bases between. CDR3 length: 16 amino acids. Germline CDR1 and CDR2: SNHLY and FYNNEI. CDR3 bases: TGTGCCAGCAGTGGAGATGGGACGGATAGCAATCAGCCCCAGCATTTT. This codes for CASSGDGTDSNQPQHF.

The chain carries TRBV11-3 and TRBJ2-3; 15 nucleotides align to TRBD2. CDR3 size: 17 residues. From germline, CDR1 is SGHNT and CDR2 YENEEA. The junction had 4 bases not matched to a gene; V was cut back by 4 bases and J by 2 bases. CDR3 amino acids: CASSSGLAGGSTDTQYF. The CDR3 DNA is TGTGCCAGCAGCTCTGGACTAGCGGGGGGGTCCACAGATACGCAGTATTTT. The entire variable domain, with the rest obtained from reference TRBV11-3 and TRBJ2-3, is as follows: EAGVVQSPRYKIIEKKQPVAFWCNPISGHNTLYWYLQNLGQGPELLIRYENEEAVDDSQLPKDRFSAERLKGVDSTLKIQPAELGDSAVYLCASSSGLAGGSTDTQYFGPGTRLTVL.

The V gene is TRBV4-3, the J gene TRBJ2-3; TRBD2 matches 8 bases. This CDR3 comprises 17 residues. Losses at the gene ends were 0 bases for V and 2 bases for J; bases not matched to a gene: 7. Germline V lookup: CDR1 LGHNA, CDR2 YSLEER. In nucleotides, the CDR3 is TGCGCCAGCAGCCAAGAGACGGCGGGAGGTACCACAGATACGCAGTATTTT. Encoded protein: CASSQETAGGTTDTQYF.